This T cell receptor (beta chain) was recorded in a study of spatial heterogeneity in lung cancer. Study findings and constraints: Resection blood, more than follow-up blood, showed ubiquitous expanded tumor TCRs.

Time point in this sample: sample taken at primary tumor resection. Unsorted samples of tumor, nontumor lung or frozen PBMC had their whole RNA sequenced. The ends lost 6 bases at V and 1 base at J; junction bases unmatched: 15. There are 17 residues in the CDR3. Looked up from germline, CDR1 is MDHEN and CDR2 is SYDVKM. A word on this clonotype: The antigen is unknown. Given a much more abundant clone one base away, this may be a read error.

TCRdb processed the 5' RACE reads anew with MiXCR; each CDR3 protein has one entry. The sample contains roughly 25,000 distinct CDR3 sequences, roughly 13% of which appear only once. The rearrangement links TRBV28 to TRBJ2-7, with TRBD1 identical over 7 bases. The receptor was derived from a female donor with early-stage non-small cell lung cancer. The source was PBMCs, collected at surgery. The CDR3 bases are TGTGCCAGCAGCCCCCTCATTGGGACAGCCGTTTCCTACGAGCAGTACTTC. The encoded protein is CASSPLIGTAVSYEQYF. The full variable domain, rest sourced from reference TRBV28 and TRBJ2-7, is DVKVTQSSRYLVKRTGEKVFLECVQDMDHENMFWYRQDPGLGLRLIYFSYDVKMKEKGDIPEGYSVSREKKERFSLILESASTNQTSMYLCASSPLIGTAVSYEQYFGPGTRLTVT.